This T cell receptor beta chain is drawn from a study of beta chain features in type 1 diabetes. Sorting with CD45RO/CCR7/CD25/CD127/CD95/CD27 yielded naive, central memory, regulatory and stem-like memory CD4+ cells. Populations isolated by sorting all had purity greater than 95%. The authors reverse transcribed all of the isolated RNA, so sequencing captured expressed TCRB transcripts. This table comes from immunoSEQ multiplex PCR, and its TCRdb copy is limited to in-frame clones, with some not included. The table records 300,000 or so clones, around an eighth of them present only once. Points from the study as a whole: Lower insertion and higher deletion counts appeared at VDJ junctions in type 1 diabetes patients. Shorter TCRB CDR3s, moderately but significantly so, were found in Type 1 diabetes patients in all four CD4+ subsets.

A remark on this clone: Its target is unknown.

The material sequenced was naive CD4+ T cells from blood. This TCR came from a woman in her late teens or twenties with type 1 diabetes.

The CDR3 spells CASSKTSGLYEQYF. CDR3 DNA sequence: TGTGCCAGCAGTAAGACTAGCGGCCTCTACGAGCAGTACTTC. The chain recombines TRBV28 with TRBJ2-7; 9 nucleotides align to TRBD2. Germline trimming cut 5 bases from V and 3 bases from J; bases unmatched to any gene: 5. Germline V gene lookup returns CDR1 MDHEN and CDR2 SYDVKM. The CDR3 spans 14 residues.